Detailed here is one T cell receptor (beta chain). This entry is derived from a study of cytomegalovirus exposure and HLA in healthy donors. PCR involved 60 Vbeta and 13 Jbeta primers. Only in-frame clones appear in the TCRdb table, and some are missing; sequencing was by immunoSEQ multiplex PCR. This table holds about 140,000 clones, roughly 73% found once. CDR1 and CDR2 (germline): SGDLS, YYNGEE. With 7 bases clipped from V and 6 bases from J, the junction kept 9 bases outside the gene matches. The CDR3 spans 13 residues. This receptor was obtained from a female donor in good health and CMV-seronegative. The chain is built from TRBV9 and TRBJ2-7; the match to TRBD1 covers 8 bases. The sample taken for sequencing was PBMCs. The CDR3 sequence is CASGRQGTGEQYF. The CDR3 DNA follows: TGTGCCAGCGGTCGACAGGGGACGGGCGAGCAGTACTTC.